The 29 T cell receptor beta chains below come from one sample, sequenced in a study of blood T cells in healthy people across ages. A J-beta primer mix and a sample-barcoded 5' primer were used in a second PCR of roughly 6 to 11 cycles. One entry per CDR3 protein, called by TCRdb with MiXCR from the 5' RACE reads. The sample consists of under 950,000 distinct CDR3 sequences, 20% to 25% of them appearing once. The specimen was blood. These TCRs come from a man in his 70s in good health.

The chain joins TRBV29-1 to TRBJ2-1; 7 positions match TRBD2. The last part of the DNA fits TRBJ2-7 better; the J call may be wrong. Germline CDR1 reads SQVTM; CDR2 reads ANQGSEA. The CDR3 spans 15 residues. The CDR3 DNA reads TGCAGCGTTGAGTTACGGGAGGACACTTTGGGAGAGCAGTACGTC. Translating gives CSVELREDTLGEQYV.

This clonotype was seen a handful of times. One junction end does not reproduce the germline sequence, and a read error may be involved. The chain combines TRBV28 with TRBJ1-2; maybe TRBD1 (6 bases). Germline V gene sequence: CDR1 MDHEN, CDR2 SYDVKM. The CDR3 has 14 amino acids. Written as DNA, the CDR3 is TGTACCAGCATCGGGGGCCCTTCCGCCTATGGCTACACCTTC. It codes for CTSIGGPSAYGYTF.

The V gene is TRBV30, the J gene TRBJ2-3; 7 nucleotides line up with TRBD1. The CDR3 is 14 residues long. The V gene's germline CDR1 is GTSNPN and CDR2 SVGIG (reference sequence). The trim removed 4 bases at V and 4 bases at J, leaving 8 bases unmatched. The CDR3 bases are TGTGCCTGGAACAGGGGCCTCCTTCCAGATACGCAGTATTTT. This sequence encodes CAWNRGLLPDTQYF.

The rearrangement links TRBV29-1 to TRBJ2-2, with TRBD2 matching 14 bases. Germline trimming cut 4 bases from V and 5 bases from J; bases unmatched to any gene: 3. Germline-derived CDR1 and CDR2 are SQVTM and ANQGSEA. CDR3 length: 15 residues. This CDR3 reads CSVGLAGGQTGELFF. CDR3 DNA sequence: TGCAGCGTTGGACTAGCGGGAGGGCAAACCGGGGAGCTGTTTTTT.

This clonotype was detected only a few times. The rearrangement uses TRBV2 and TRBJ2-1; 8 nucleotides agree with TRBD2. The CDR3 contains 15 residues. The V and J ends lost 8 bases and 7 bases, in that order; junction bases with no gene match: 13. Per the germline V gene, CDR1 is SNHLY and CDR2 is FYNNEI. The chain's CDR3 is CASPRVGGRWNEQFF. CDR3 nucleotides: TGTGCCAGCCCCAGGGTTGGCGGGAGGTGGAATGAGCAGTTCTTC.

This clonotype showed up just a few times. CDR3 bases: TGTGCCAGCAGCTTAGACCCGGGGATGGCCAAAAACATTCAGTACTTC. The encoded protein is CASSLDPGMAKNIQYF. The chain recombines TRBV7-9 with TRBJ2-4, with D maybe TRBD2 (5 bases). The CDR3 loop spans 16 amino acids. Trimming pared 1 base from V and 1 base from J, leaving 11 bases between. Germline CDR1 and CDR2: SEHNR and FQNEAQ (reference sequence).

In its sample, this clonotype was seen a few times. This chain joins TRBV12-3 or TRBV12-4 and TRBJ1-2; 10 nucleotides align to TRBD1. CDR3 length equals 13 residues. V shed 7 bases and J 4 bases; nucleotides not matched to a gene: 3. CDR3 amino acids: CASTGQGGYGYTF. The CDR3 DNA reads as TGTGCCAGCACCGGACAGGGGGGCTATGGCTACACCTTC.

J is TRBJ2-2 and V is TRBV5-1; the D call may be TRBD1 or TRBD2 (5 bases each). This CDR3 has 15 amino acids. V gave up 5 bases and J gave up 6 bases, with 17 bases separating them. The V gene's germline CDR1 is SGHRS and CDR2 YFSETQ. The CDR3 nucleotides read TGCGCCAGCAGTGTTTGGGGGTCCGGAGCCGGGGAGCTGTTTTTT. Its translation: CASSVWGSGAGELFF.

Remarks on this clonotype: A junction end diverges from the germline sequence, so it may reflect a read error. This chain links TRBV20-1 with TRBJ2-5; D tentatively fits TRBD1 or TRBD2 (5 bases each). The J call may not be correct, given that the DNA end is closer to TRBJ2-1. The CDR3 length is 15 residues. Germline V gene sequence: CDR1 DFQATT, CDR2 SNEGSKA (reference sequence). The DNA for the CDR3 is TGCAGTGTTAGAGATCGTGAGGGCAGGGTGGATGAGCAGTTCTTC. It translates to CSVRDREGRVDEQFF.

The J gene is TRBJ1-2, the V gene TRBV29-1; D uncertain. The CDR3 covers 12 residues. CDR1 SQVTM and CDR2 ANQGSEA come from the germline V gene. The ends were cut back, 8 bases at V and 3 bases at J, with 13 bases in the middle. Here the CDR3 DNA reads TGCAGCAGGGAAACATGGGACTATGGCTACACCTTC. It encodes CSRETWDYGYTF.

This clonotype occurred a few times. This rearrangement joins TRBV12-3 or TRBV12-4 to TRBJ2-1; 7 nucleotides agree with TRBD1. Losses at the gene ends were 6 bases for V and 2 bases for J; bases not matched to a gene: 7. This CDR3 contains 15 residues. CDR3 residues: CASSPEGAAYNEQFF. CDR3 nucleotides: TGTGCCAGCAGCCCAGAGGGGGCGGCCTACAATGAGCAGTTCTTC.

This clonotype turned up a few times. The chain employs TRBV5-1 and TRBJ2-7, with 12 nucleotides matching TRBD2. The last part of the DNA fits TRBJ2-1 better; the J call may be wrong. This CDR3 region has 16 residues. In germline, CDR1 is SGHRS, CDR2 YFSETQ. The CDR3 region is CASSTGLAGSLSEQFF. CDR3 in DNA: TGCGCCAGCAGCACGGGACTAGCGGGCTCCTTAAGTGAGCAGTTCTTC.

V is TRBV19 and J is TRBJ2-3; D not resolved. CDR1 LNHDA and CDR2 SQIVND come from the germline V gene (reference sequence). The germline V and J ends were trimmed by 4 bases and 2 bases, with 10 bases remaining between them. This CDR3 region has 14 residues. CDR3 DNA: TGTGCCAGTAGTACCACAAGAGCCACAGATACGCAGTATTTT. Translating gives CASSTTRATDTQYF.

The chain uses TRBV6-6 and TRBJ2-2, with D unresolved. CDR3 length: 15 amino acids. Germline V gene lookup returns CDR1 MNHNY and CDR2 SVGAGI (reference sequence). V was trimmed by 8 bases and J by 1 base, leaving 14 bases between them. In DNA form, the CDR3 reads TGTGCCAGCTTCCACCCGGAAGGGAACACCGGGGAGCTGTTTTTT. Translated: CASFHPEGNTGELFF.

The chain carries TRBV7-8 and TRBJ2-3; no firm D call. Germline V gives CDR1 SGHVS, CDR2 FQNEAQ. The CDR3 runs 17 residues. The V end was cut by 0 bases, the J end by 2 bases, with 15 bases between. The CDR3, as DNA: TGTGCCAGCAGCTTAGCGGTAAGGCCAGGACCCACAGATACGCAGTATTTT. Its protein is CASSLAVRPGPTDTQYF.

This clonotype was observed a handful of times. This chain joins TRBV3-1 and TRBJ1-5; the D is unclear. Looked up from germline, CDR1 is LGHDT and CDR2 is YNNKEL (reference sequence). This CDR3 has 13 residues. Deletions cut 1 base from V and 7 bases from J, with 8 bases between. The CDR3 coding sequence is TGTGCCAGCAGCCAAGGAGTGCGACAGCCCCAGCATTTT. Translation: CASSQGVRQPQHF.

This chain connects TRBV20-1 to TRBJ2-2, with TRBD2 matching 7 bases. The germline V gene has CDR1 DFQATT and CDR2 SNEGSKA (reference sequence). The CDR3 is 14 amino acids. With 3 bases clipped from V and 5 bases from J, the junction kept 6 bases outside the gene matches. The DNA for the CDR3 is TGCAGTGCTAGGACCCTGCGGGAGACCGGGGAGCTGTTTTTT. Protein product: CSARTLRETGELFF.

This clonotype came up a few times. V usage is TRBV6-2 or TRBV6-3 and J usage is TRBJ1-2; D is ambiguous. Deletions cut 8 bases from V and 3 bases from J, with 7 bases between. Germline V CDR1 and CDR2: MNHEY, SVGEGT. This CDR3 spans 11 amino acids. The CDR3 DNA reads TGTGCCAGCCGGGGATACTATGGCTACACCTTC. Its translation is CASRGYYGYTF.

CDR3 bases: TGTGCCAGCAGTTTGGTCGGGGGATTCCAAGAGACCCAGTACTTC. Amino acids: CASSLVGGFQETQYF. J is TRBJ2-5 and V is TRBV12-3 or TRBV12-4, with D maybe TRBD2 (6 bases). Trimming shortened V by 3 bases and J by 1 base, and 12 bases separated the two germline ends. The CDR3 is 15 amino acids.

This clonotype was counted only a few times. This chain uses TRBV29-1 with TRBJ2-1, with 7 bases aligning to TRBD2. Germline V gene lookup returns CDR1 SQVTM and CDR2 ANQGSEA. The J segment lost 0 bases and the V segment lost 4 bases, leaving 3 bases of the junction unmatched. CDR3 length: 14 residues. As DNA, the CDR3 is TGCAGCGTTGGAGCGGGGCACTCCTACAATGAGCAGTTCTTC. Translation: CSVGAGHSYNEQFF.

The chain links TRBV7-2 to TRBJ2-3, with D perhaps matching TRBD2 (6 bases). Germline loops: CDR1 SGHTA, CDR2 FQGNSA. The length of the CDR3 is 15 residues. Between the trimmed V and J ends, which lost 4 bases and 6 bases, there was a span of 17 bases. The CDR3 DNA reads as TGTGCCAGCAGCTCAAGCCCGGAGGGGATGGATACGCAGTATTTT. Its translation: CASSSSPEGMDTQYF.

A few counts support this clonotype. One end of the junction is discordant with germline, which a read error may explain. CDR3 residues: CGARDQQARTSGYNEQFF. The CDR3 DNA is TGCGGTGCTAGAGATCAACAGGCACGGACTAGCGGATACAATGAGCAGTTCTTC. V and J are TRBV20-1 and TRBJ2-1; TRBD2 aligns across 10 bases. CDR1 and CDR2 (germline): DFQATT, SNEGSKA (reference sequence). CDR3 size: 18 residues.

V gene TRBV14 combines with J gene TRBJ2-5; D not resolved. Trimming took 2 bases from V and 2 from J, leaving 12 bases between them. Germline CDR1 SGHDN, CDR2 FVKESK. The CDR3 has 15 amino acids. The CDR3: CASSQYRITQETQYF. The CDR3 region has the DNA TGTGCCAGCAGCCAATACCGGATCACTCAAGAGACCCAGTACTTC.

The genes are TRBV6-1 and TRBJ2-5; D may match TRBD1 or TRBD2 (5 bases each). This CDR3 spans 14 amino acids. Per germline, CDR1 MNHNS and CDR2 SASEGT. The ends were cut back, 4 bases at V and 5 bases at J, with 14 bases in the middle. CDR3 bases: TGTGCCAGCAGTGGACAGTCCTGGGGGGAGACCCAGTACTTC. Translation: CASSGQSWGETQYF.

A few counts support this clonotype. This chain links TRBV3-1 with TRBJ1-1, with unresolved D. The CDR3 is 15 amino acids. Trimming cost V 4 bases and J 2 bases, with 14 bases left between them. Germline CDR1 reads LGHDT; CDR2 reads YNNKEL (reference sequence). The CDR3 DNA reads TGTGCCAGCAGCCCCAAATGGGCAGGCAACACTGAAGCTTTCTTT. It translates to CASSPKWAGNTEAFF. The full variable domain, completed using reference TRBV3-1 and TRBJ1-1, is DTAVSQTPKYLVTQMGNDKSIKCEQNLGHDTMYWYKQDSKKFLKIMFSYNNKELIINETVPNRFSPKSPDKAHLNLHINSLELGDSAVYFCASSPKWAGNTEAFFGQGTRLTVV.

On this clonotype: The junction departs from the called germline gene at one end, perhaps through a read error. The chain has TRBV11-2 and TRBJ2-5; D assignment may be TRBD1 or TRBD2 (5 bases each). The CDR3 consists of 12 residues. Germline CDR1 reads SGHAT; CDR2 reads FQNNGV. The CDR3 is CASSLGEETQNF. The CDR3 DNA reads TGTGCCAGCAGCTTGGGGGAAGAGACCCAGAACTTC.

This clonotype was seen a handful of times. V gene TRBV6-1 combines with J gene TRBJ1-2, with D tentatively TRBD1 (5 bases). Germline CDR1 and CDR2: MNHNS and SASEGT. The CDR3 length is 16 residues. The germline V and J ends were trimmed by 2 bases and 1 base, with 14 bases remaining between them. CDR3 sequence reads: CASSENRGPGNYGYTF. For the CDR3, the DNA is TGTGCCAGCAGTGAAAATAGGGGACCGGGTAACTATGGCTACACCTTC.

The gene calls are TRBV12-3 or TRBV12-4 and TRBJ1-4; D is unclear. This CDR3 contains 11 residues. The V gene lost 5 bases and the J gene lost 8 bases, with 6 bases spanning the gap. The CDR3: CASSIQEKLFF. The DNA of the CDR3 is TGTGCCAGCAGTATACAGGAAAAACTGTTTTTT.

This clonotype was detected only a few times. The CDR3 sequence: CASSYEGRQETQYF. CDR3 sequence (DNA): TGTGCCAGCAGTTATGAGGGGAGGCAAGAGACCCAGTACTTC. The rearrangement links TRBV6-6 to TRBJ2-5; TRBD2 might be the D (6 bases). V lost 3 bases to trimming and J lost 2 bases, with 10 bases between them. The CDR3 spans 14 residues. From germline, CDR1 is MNHNY and CDR2 SVGAGI (reference sequence).